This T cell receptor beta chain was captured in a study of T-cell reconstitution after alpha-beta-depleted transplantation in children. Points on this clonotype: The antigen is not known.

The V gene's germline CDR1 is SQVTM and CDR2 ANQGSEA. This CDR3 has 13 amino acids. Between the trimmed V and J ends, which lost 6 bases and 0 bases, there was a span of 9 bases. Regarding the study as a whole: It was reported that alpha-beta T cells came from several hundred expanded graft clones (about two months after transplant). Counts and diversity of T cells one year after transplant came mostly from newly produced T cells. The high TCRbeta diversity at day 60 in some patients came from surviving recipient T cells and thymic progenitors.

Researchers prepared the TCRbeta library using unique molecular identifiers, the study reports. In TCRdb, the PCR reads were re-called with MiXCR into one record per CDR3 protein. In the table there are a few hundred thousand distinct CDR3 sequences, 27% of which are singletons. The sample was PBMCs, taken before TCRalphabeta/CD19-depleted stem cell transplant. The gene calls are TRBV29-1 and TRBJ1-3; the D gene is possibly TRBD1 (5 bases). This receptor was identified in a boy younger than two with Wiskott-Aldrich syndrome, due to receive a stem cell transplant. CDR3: CSVRQSSGNTIYF. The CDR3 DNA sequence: TGCAGCGTCCGACAGTCCTCTGGAAACACCATATATTTT. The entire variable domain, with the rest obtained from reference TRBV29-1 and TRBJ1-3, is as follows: SAVISQKPSRDICQRGTSLTIQCQVDSQVTMMFWYRQQPGQSLTLIATANQGSEATYESGFVIDKFPISRPNLTFSTLTVSNMSPEDSSIYLCSVRQSSGNTIYFGEGSWLTVV.